The next 24 T cell receptor beta chains were all read from a single sample in a study of CD8+ T cells in alopecia areata. RNA was isolated and reverse transcribed to cDNA, the sequencing template. Clones were sequenced by immunoSEQ multiplex PCR, and TCRdb holds only the in-frame ones, with some missing. Of hundreds of thousands of clones listed, about 68% are singletons. The sequenced sample was CD4+ T cells sorted from blood, obtained at week 0. The receptors were sampled from a human donor with alopecia areata.

This sequence joins TRBV6-4 and TRBJ1-2; possible D gene TRBD1, 6 bases. This CDR3 has 14 amino acids. Trimming cost V 4 bases and J 7 bases, with 16 bases left between them. Per the germline V gene, CDR1 is MRHNA and CDR2 is SNTAGT. In nucleotides, the CDR3 is TGTGCCAGCAGTGCCGACCAGGGGAAGAGTGGCTACACCTTC. It codes for CASSADQGKSGYTF.

In this sample, this clone turned up many times. The chain is built from TRBV12-2 and TRBJ1-6. TRBV12-2 is reported as a pseudogene. The CDR3 extends over 12 amino acids. The CDR3 reads CASRLNDSPLHF. CDR3 sequence (DNA): TGTGCAAGTCGCTTAAATGATTCACCCCTCCACTTT.

The chain has TRBV5-1 and TRBJ1-1, with D possibly TRBD1 on 5 matching bases. Germline assignment: CDR1 SGHRS and CDR2 YFSETQ. CDR3 length equals 15 residues. Between the trimmed V and J ends, which lost 4 bases and 6 bases, there was a span of 19 bases. The CDR3 reads CASSISGFVSAEAFF. The CDR3 region has the DNA TGCGCCAGCAGCATCTCAGGGTTCGTCTCGGCTGAAGCTTTCTTT.

This clone was counted ten times or more. The chain joins TRBV7-9 to TRBJ2-1, with no clear D. Looked up from germline, CDR1 is SEHNR and CDR2 is FQNEAQ (reference sequence). The V end lost 5 bases, the J end lost 7 bases, and 12 bases lay between the germline ends. The CDR3 spans 13 residues. The CDR3 nucleotides are TGTGCCAGCAGCCGACTTGTGGGAAATGAGCAGTTCTTC. Translation gives CASSRLVGNEQFF.

The chain has TRBV9 and TRBJ2-1; the D gene is possibly TRBD1 (5 bases). The CDR3 runs to 15 residues. The V gene lost 0 bases and the J gene lost 2 bases, with 9 bases spanning the gap. CDR1 and CDR2 from the germline V gene are SGDLS and YYNGEE. The chain's CDR3 is CASSVAGSPYNEQFF. CDR3 in DNA: TGTGCCAGCAGCGTAGCAGGGTCCCCCTACAATGAGCAGTTCTTC.

V gene TRBV5-1 combines with J gene TRBJ2-1; 8 bases map to TRBD1. V shed 4 bases, J shed 9 bases, and the junction held 15 bases outside the gene matches. Germline values: CDR1 SGHRS, CDR2 YFSETQ. The CDR3 has 16 amino acids. The CDR3 DNA reads TGCGCCAGCAGCCATCGGTCCCGGGACAGGTCGGTTGAGCAGTTCTTC. Protein product: CASSHRSRDRSVEQFF.

This chain joins TRBV2 and TRBJ2-1; D is unclear. The germline V and J ends were trimmed by 4 bases and 7 bases, with 2 bases remaining between them. Germline CDR1 SNHLY, CDR2 FYNNEI. This CDR3 has 10 residues. CDR3 bases: TGTGCCAGCAGTGTGAATGAGCAGTTCTTC. This codes for CASSVNEQFF.

The chain recombines TRBV6-5 with TRBJ1-2, with 7 nucleotides matching TRBD1. Trimming at V came to 4 bases and at J to 6 bases, leaving 14 bases not matched to a gene. The V gene's germline CDR1 is MNHEY and CDR2 SVGAGI. The CDR3 extends over 16 amino acids. The CDR3 here is CASSSRRQGQEDGYTF. The CDR3 nucleotides are TGTGCCAGCAGTTCCCGCAGACAGGGCCAGGAGGATGGCTACACCTTC.

The CDR3 is CSVEGTRTGSPYEQYF. DNA of the CDR3: TGCAGCGTTGAGGGGACTCGGACAGGGAGTCCCTACGAGCAGTACTTC. The rearrangement joins TRBV29-1 to TRBJ2-7; 8 bases are a match to TRBD1. J was trimmed by 2 bases and V by 3 bases; bases with no gene match: 12. CDR3 length: 16 amino acids. Germline assignment: CDR1 SQVTM and CDR2 ANQGSEA.

The chain couples TRBV6-5 to TRBJ2-7; a possible D gene is TRBD2 (5 bases). Trimming took 8 bases from V and 0 from J, leaving 11 bases between them. This CDR3 has 13 residues. The germline CDR1 and CDR2 sequences are MNHEY and SVGAGI. CDR3 residues: CASRRASSYEQYF. Written as DNA, the CDR3 is TGTGCCAGCCGGCGGGCCAGCTCCTACGAGCAGTACTTC.

This clone has only a few counts. The genes are TRBV29-1 and TRBJ1-5; no clear D gene. The CDR3 consists of 14 residues. V shed 4 bases and J shed 0 bases, with 10 bases lying between them. Per the germline V gene, CDR1 is SQVTM and CDR2 is ANQGSEA. CDR3 coding DNA: TGCAGCGTTGTACGTATTGGTAGCAATCAGCCCCAGCATTTT. Encoded protein: CSVVRIGSNQPQHF. The complete variable domain, with remaining parts taken from reference TRBV29-1 and TRBJ1-5, reads SAVISQKPSRDICQRGTSLTIQCQVDSQVTMMFWYRQQPGQSLTLIATANQGSEATYESGFVIDKFPISRPNLTFSTLTVSNMSPEDSSIYLCSVVRIGSNQPQHFGDGTRLSIL.

This rearrangement joins TRBV4-1 to TRBJ1-6; D remains ambiguous. The CDR3 has 14 amino acids. Germline loops: CDR1 MGHRA, CDR2 YSYEKL. V was clipped by 4 bases and J by 0 bases, with 4 bases between them. DNA of the CDR3: TGCGCCAGCAGCCGGGACTCCTATAATTCACCCCTCCACTTT. This translates into CASSRDSYNSPLHF.

The chain couples TRBV5-1 to TRBJ2-5, with unresolved D. The CDR3 totals 12 residues. Germline V gene sequence: CDR1 SGHRS, CDR2 YFSETQ. V shed 3 bases and J shed 1 base, with 4 bases lying between them. CDR3 DNA sequence: TGCGCCAGCAGCTCTTCCCAAGAGACCCAGTACTTC. Translation gives CASSSSQETQYF.

V gene TRBV29-1 combines with J gene TRBJ2-1; 8 nucleotides line up with TRBD2. The germline V gene encodes CDR1 SQVTM and CDR2 ANQGSEA. With 5 bases clipped from V and 10 bases from J, the junction kept 4 bases outside the gene matches. The CDR3 runs 11 residues. The CDR3 loop reads CSVREGWEQFF. Written as DNA, the CDR3 is TGCAGCGTTCGGGAGGGATGGGAGCAGTTCTTC.

The V call is TRBV7-2, the J call TRBJ2-1, with D maybe TRBD1 (6 bases). Germline CDR1 and CDR2: SGHTA and FQGNSA. Trimming took off 8 bases at V and 4 bases at J, with 15 bases between the two ends. The CDR3 covers 14 residues. The CDR3 spells CASDRDTGYNEQFF. CDR3 in DNA: TGTGCCAGCGACCGGGACACAGGATACAATGAGCAGTTCTTC.

This clone was recorded once. The genes are TRBV27 and TRBJ1-1; no definite D call. This CDR3 has 15 amino acids. The V end was cut by 5 bases, the J end by 3 bases, with 16 bases between. CDR1 is MNHEY, CDR2 SMNVEV, per germline (reference sequence). The CDR3 sequence: CASSRKGMLDTEAFF. The CDR3 region has the DNA TGTGCCAGCAGTCGTAAGGGAATGTTGGACACTGAAGCTTTCTTT.

The chain recombines TRBV30 with TRBJ2-6; no reliable D call. The ends were cut back, 2 bases at V and 0 bases at J, with 5 bases in the middle. The CDR3 length is 14 residues. From germline, CDR1 is GTSNPN and CDR2 SVGIG (reference sequence). The CDR3 DNA reads as TGTGCCTGGAGTCCACGCTCTGGGGCCAACGTCCTGACTTTC. It is translated as CAWSPRSGANVLTF.

The V and J genes are TRBV29-1 and TRBJ1-1; no clear D gene. Germline CDR1 reads SQVTM; CDR2 reads ANQGSEA. This CDR3 is 14 amino acids long. V was shortened by 7 bases and J by 1 base, with 16 bases between the two germline ends. The DNA of the CDR3 is TGCAGCGGTAAAGTATTAATGACGAACACTGAAGCTTTCTTT. Amino acid sequence: CSGKVLMTNTEAFF.

This chain joins TRBV29-1 and TRBJ1-1, with D unclear. CDR1 is SQVTM and CDR2 is ANQGSEA in the germline V gene. The CDR3 is made up of 14 amino acids. Trimming pared 5 bases from V and 0 bases from J, leaving 13 bases between. This CDR3 is CSVPHGNLNTEAFF. The CDR3 bases are TGCAGCGTTCCCCACGGGAACTTGAACACTGAAGCTTTCTTT.

The chain couples TRBV5-1 to TRBJ2-5, with D perhaps TRBD1 or TRBD2 (5 bases each). Trimming took off 3 bases at V and 1 base at J, with 13 bases between the two ends. Germline-derived CDR1 and CDR2 are SGHRS and YFSETQ. The CDR3 has 15 amino acids. CDR3 bases: TGCGCCAGCAGCTATGTAGGGACGCCCCAAGAGACCCAGTACTTC. Translating it yields CASSYVGTPQETQYF.

This clone was observed a few times. The chain carries TRBV14 and TRBJ2-2, with 7 bases aligning to TRBD2. The CDR3 spans 16 residues. V trimming: 0 bases; J trimming: 4 bases; junction bases outside the gene matches: 5. Germline V gene data show CDR1 as SGHDN and CDR2 as FVKESK. The chain's CDR3 is CASSQEVGGITGELFF. CDR3 in DNA: TGTGCCAGCAGCCAAGAGGTCGGGGGGATCACCGGGGAGCTGTTTTTT. The full variable domain, its missing parts supplied by reference TRBV14 and TRBJ2-2, is EAGVTQFPSHSVIEKGQTVTLRCDPISGHDNLYWYRRVMGKEIKFLLHFVKESKQDESGMPNNRFLAERTGGTYSTLKVQPAELEDSGVYFCASSQEVGGITGELFFGEGSRLTVL.

This chain joins TRBV5-6 and TRBJ1-2; the match to TRBD1 covers 8 bases. J lost 7 bases, V lost 4 bases, and 6 bases had no gene match. Germline values: CDR1 SGHDT, CDR2 YYEEEE. This CDR3 region has 13 residues. Here the CDR3 DNA reads TGTGCCAGCAGCGGATCGACAGGGGCTGGCTACACCTTC. Its protein is CASSGSTGAGYTF.

The chain recombines TRBV5-4 with TRBJ1-1, with TRBD1 matching over 10 bases. The V and J ends lost 4 bases and 4 bases, in that order; junction bases with no gene match: 4. Germline V lookup: CDR1 SGHNT, CDR2 YYREEE (reference sequence). This CDR3 region has 14 residues. CDR3 residues: CASSPRTGGTEAFF. CDR3 DNA sequence: TGTGCCAGCAGCCCAAGGACAGGGGGCACTGAAGCTTTCTTT.

This chain links TRBV30 with TRBJ1-5; possible D gene TRBD1, 6 bases. The CDR3 has 13 residues. Trimming stripped 4 bases from V and 5 bases from J, with 12 bases between. Germline CDR1 and CDR2: GTSNPN and SVGIG (reference sequence). Here the CDR3 DNA reads TGTGCCTGGAAGAGGGCAGGGGATCAGCCCCAGCATTTT. Its protein is CAWKRAGDQPQHF.